This TCR beta chain originates from a study of cytomegalovirus exposure and HLA in healthy donors. As for this clone: What it recognizes is unknown.

The PCR was carried out with 60 Vbeta primers and 13 Jbeta primers. Profiled with immunoSEQ multiplex PCR; TCRdb holds only in-frame clones, not every one. The sample has under 150,000 clones; 65% to 75% are singletons. Study-wide results and limits: Rarity marked most TCR sequences, yet some public TCRs occurred in many donors. Data from an earlier analysis indicated that most TCR beta V segments were productive either about 90% or about 30% of the time.

V was pared by 6 bases and J by 0 bases, with 9 bases between. The CDR3 runs to 14 residues. Germline V gene lookup returns CDR1 ENHRY and CDR2 SYGVKD. V usage is TRBV10-3 and J usage is TRBJ2-4, with D unclear. This receptor was obtained from a woman aged 35 to 49 in good health and CMV-seropositive. The source material was PBMCs. The CDR3 spells CAISAEPAKNIQYF. Written as DNA, the CDR3 is TGTGCCATCAGCGCGGAGCCAGCCAAAAACATTCAGTACTTC.